A selection of T cell receptor beta chains follows, all from one sample in a study of blood T cell repertoires in COVID-19. Clones were read by immunoSEQ multiplex PCR, and TCRdb kept only the in-frame ones, dropping some. The data show more than 100,000 clones, under 90% seen once. Sequenced material: PBMCs or T cells enriched from blood (not recorded which). The receptors shown here come from a man aged 35 to 55 with acute COVID-19. The CDR3 runs from the conserved cysteine through the conserved F or W. D genes are given only for firm matches. A clone size is listed for some rows: how often the clone was seen (once, few, many), or a class if it is expanded.

clone_size: -
j_call: TRBJ2-7
v_call: TRBV27
d_call: -
cdr3_aa: CASSPLGLHYEQYF
cdr3_nt: TGTGCCAGCAGTCCCTTAGGACTCCACTACGAGCAGTACTTC

clone_size: -
j_call: TRBJ1-2
v_call: TRBV2
d_call: -
cdr3_aa: CASTAGGPNYGYTF
cdr3_nt: TGTGCCAGCACCGCGGGTGGGCCTAACTATGGCTACACCTTC

clone_size: -
j_call: TRBJ2-1
v_call: TRBV5-1
d_call: TRBD2
cdr3_aa: CASSLAGTSGEQFF
cdr3_nt: TGCGCCAGCAGCTTGGCCGGGACTAGCGGTGAGCAGTTCTTC

clone_size: once
j_call: TRBJ2-5
v_call: TRBV5-1
d_call: -
cdr3_aa: CASSPSLRGETQYF
cdr3_nt: TGCGCCAGCAGCCCTAGCCTCCGGGGAGAGACCCAGTACTTC

clone_size: -
j_call: TRBJ2-1
v_call: TRBV7-9
d_call: -
cdr3_aa: CASSLTSPGEGEQFF
cdr3_nt: TGTGCCAGCAGCTTAACCTCGCCGGGAGAAGGGGAGCAGTTCTTC

clone_size: -
j_call: TRBJ1-3
v_call: TRBV10-3
d_call: -
cdr3_aa: CAISLEVSGNTIYF
cdr3_nt: TGTGCCATCAGCCTAGAGGTCTCTGGAAACACCATATATTTT

clone_size: -
j_call: TRBJ1-1
v_call: TRBV6-5
d_call: -
cdr3_aa: CASSKRPGLNTEAFF
cdr3_nt: TGTGCCAGCAGCAAAAGGCCCGGGTTGAACACTGAAGCTTTCTTT

clone_size: -
j_call: TRBJ2-7
v_call: TRBV28
d_call: TRBD2
cdr3_aa: CASRGLAGGRFSYEQYF
cdr3_nt: TGTGCCAGCCGGGGACTAGCGGGAGGGCGGTTCTCCTACGAGCAGTACTTC

clone_size: -
j_call: TRBJ2-7
v_call: TRBV5-6
d_call: -
cdr3_aa: CASSARSGQAFYEQYF
cdr3_nt: TGTGCCAGCAGCGCCCGGTCGGGACAAGCCTTCTACGAGCAGTACTTC

clone_size: few
j_call: TRBJ1-1
v_call: TRBV19
d_call: -
cdr3_aa: CASSSSGEPRTEAFF
cdr3_nt: TGTGCCAGTAGTAGTTCAGGGGAACCCCGCACTGAAGCTTTCTTT

clone_size: -
j_call: TRBJ1-5
v_call: TRBV9
d_call: -
cdr3_aa: CASSPTGDQPQHF
cdr3_nt: TGTGCCAGCAGCCCCACCGGGGATCAGCCCCAGCATTTT

clone_size: -
j_call: TRBJ2-1
v_call: TRBV28
d_call: TRBD2
cdr3_aa: CASSASGGWNEQFF
cdr3_nt: TGTGCCAGCAGTGCTAGCGGAGGTTGGAATGAGCAGTTCTTC

clone_size: -
j_call: TRBJ2-1
v_call: TRBV3-1/TRBV3-2
d_call: TRBD2
cdr3_aa: CASSRGTTSRDEQFF
cdr3_nt: TGTGCCAGCAGCCGCGGGACTACCTCTAGGGATGAGCAGTTCTTC

clone_size: -
j_call: TRBJ2-7
v_call: TRBV3-1/TRBV3-2
d_call: -
cdr3_aa: CASSQAGYEQYF
cdr3_nt: TGTGCCAGCAGCCAAGCAGGATACGAGCAGTACTTC

clone_size: -
j_call: TRBJ1-2
v_call: TRBV10-3
d_call: TRBD1
cdr3_aa: CAIRYDRDVGYTF
cdr3_nt: TGTGCCATCAGATACGACAGGGATGTCGGCTACACCTTC

clone_size: -
j_call: TRBJ2-1
v_call: TRBV5-1
d_call: -
cdr3_aa: CASSPNLDNEQFF
cdr3_nt: TGCGCCAGCAGCCCCAACCTAGACAATGAGCAGTTCTTC

clone_size: -
j_call: TRBJ2-1
v_call: TRBV19
d_call: TRBD2
cdr3_aa: CASSMGLGLDVGEQFF
cdr3_nt: TGTGCCAGTAGTATGGGGTTGGGACTAGATGTAGGTGAGCAGTTCTTC

clone_size: once
j_call: TRBJ1-2
v_call: TRBV3-1/TRBV3-2
d_call: TRBD1
cdr3_aa: CASSQEIGGDYGYTF
cdr3_nt: TGTGCCAGCAGCCAAGAAATAGGGGGCGACTATGGCTACACCTTC

clone_size: -
j_call: TRBJ1-2
v_call: TRBV19
d_call: TRBD1
cdr3_aa: CASSIEEGQGHGYTF
cdr3_nt: TGTGCCAGTAGTATAGAAGAGGGACAGGGCCATGGCTACACCTTC

clone_size: -
j_call: TRBJ2-5
v_call: TRBV5-1
d_call: -
cdr3_aa: CASSLWGGAPQETQYF
cdr3_nt: TGCGCCAGCAGCTTGTGGGGGGGGGCACCCCAAGAGACCCAGTACTTC

clone_size: -
j_call: TRBJ2-1
v_call: TRBV19
d_call: -
cdr3_aa: CASTDGGANYNEQFF
cdr3_nt: TGTGCCAGTACCGATGGGGGGGCCAATTACAATGAGCAGTTCTTC

clone_size: -
j_call: TRBJ2-1
v_call: TRBV19
d_call: -
cdr3_aa: CASSSGALGEQFF
cdr3_nt: TGTGCCAGTAGTTCAGGGGCGCTTGGTGAGCAGTTCTTC

clone_size: -
j_call: TRBJ2-7
v_call: TRBV18
d_call: -
cdr3_aa: CASSPPQGEQYF
cdr3_nt: TGTGCCAGCTCACCGCCTCAGGGCGAGCAGTACTTC

clone_size: once
j_call: TRBJ2-5
v_call: TRBV7-8
d_call: TRBD2
cdr3_aa: CASSFPGLAVQETQYF
cdr3_nt: TGTGCCAGCAGCTTTCCGGGACTAGCGGTTCAAGAGACCCAGTACTTC

clone_size: once
j_call: TRBJ2-1
v_call: TRBV7-3
d_call: -
cdr3_aa: CASSPPGGSYNEQFF
cdr3_nt: TGTGCCAGCAGTCCCCCCGGGGGCTCCTACAATGAGCAGTTCTTC

clone_size: -
j_call: TRBJ2-7
v_call: TRBV28
d_call: -
cdr3_aa: CASKPSERYEQYF
cdr3_nt: TGTGCCAGCAAGCCTAGCGAGAGGTACGAGCAGTACTTC

clone_size: -
j_call: TRBJ2-3
v_call: TRBV13
d_call: -
cdr3_aa: CASSPSGTDTQYF
cdr3_nt: TGTGCCAGCAGCCCCTCTGGCACAGATACGCAGTATTTT

clone_size: -
j_call: TRBJ1-1
v_call: TRBV28
d_call: -
cdr3_aa: CASSLLYSNTEAFF
cdr3_nt: TGTGCCAGCAGCTTATTGTACAGCAACACTGAAGCTTTCTTT

clone_size: few
j_call: TRBJ2-7
v_call: TRBV27
d_call: -
cdr3_aa: CASSPVSPYEQYF
cdr3_nt: TGTGCCAGCAGTCCTGTCTCTCCCTACGAGCAGTACTTC

clone_size: -
j_call: TRBJ1-2
v_call: TRBV9
d_call: TRBD1
cdr3_aa: CASSVRPTGGDYGYTF
cdr3_nt: TGTGCCAGCAGCGTTAGACCGACAGGGGGCGACTATGGCTACACCTTC

clone_size: -
j_call: TRBJ2-1
v_call: TRBV20-1
d_call: -
cdr3_aa: CSARGDEQFF
cdr3_nt: TGCAGTGCTAGAGGCGATGAGCAGTTCTTC

clone_size: -
j_call: TRBJ2-7
v_call: TRBV19
d_call: TRBD1
cdr3_aa: CASTVTGGSYEQYF
cdr3_nt: TGTGCCAGTACCGTGACAGGGGGCTCCTACGAGCAGTACTTC

clone_size: once
j_call: TRBJ1-1
v_call: TRBV10-3
d_call: TRBD1
cdr3_aa: CAISGTTGITEAFF
cdr3_nt: TGTGCCATCAGTGGGACGACAGGGATCACTGAAGCTTTCTTT

clone_size: -
j_call: TRBJ1-4
v_call: TRBV4-2
d_call: TRBD1
cdr3_aa: CASSAQTGSLATNEKLFF
cdr3_nt: TGTGCCAGCAGCGCTCAGACAGGGAGCCTTGCAACTAATGAAAAACTGTTTTTT

clone_size: -
j_call: TRBJ2-7
v_call: TRBV3-1/TRBV3-2
d_call: TRBD1
cdr3_aa: CASSSKGTGTYEQYF
cdr3_nt: TGTGCCAGCAGCTCCAAAGGGACAGGTACCTACGAGCAGTACTTC

clone_size: -
j_call: TRBJ2-3
v_call: TRBV27
d_call: TRBD2
cdr3_aa: CASSLPSLAGSTDTQYF
cdr3_nt: TGTGCCAGCAGTTTACCATCCCTAGCGGGTAGCACAGATACGCAGTATTTT

clone_size: -
j_call: TRBJ1-6
v_call: TRBV7-9
d_call: -
cdr3_aa: CASSLPGNNSPLHF
cdr3_nt: TGTGCCAGCAGCCTACCGGGGAATAATTCACCCCTCCACTTT

clone_size: -
j_call: TRBJ1-2
v_call: TRBV28
d_call: -
cdr3_aa: CASSPTGYGYTF
cdr3_nt: TGTGCCAGCAGCCCGACAGGCTATGGCTACACCTTC

clone_size: -
j_call: TRBJ1-1
v_call: TRBV5-5
d_call: -
cdr3_aa: CASSFREAVNTEAFF
cdr3_nt: TGTGCCAGCAGCTTCCGCGAGGCGGTGAACACTGAAGCTTTCTTT

clone_size: -
j_call: TRBJ2-1
v_call: TRBV13
d_call: -
cdr3_aa: CASSSQWNEQFF
cdr3_nt: TGTGCCAGCAGCTCCCAGTGGAATGAGCAGTTCTTC

clone_size: -
j_call: TRBJ2-5
v_call: TRBV29-1
d_call: TRBD1
cdr3_aa: CSQGAETQYF
cdr3_nt: TGCAGCCAGGGGGCAGAGACCCAGTACTTC

clone_size: -
j_call: TRBJ1-2
v_call: TRBV19
d_call: -
cdr3_aa: CASSFPGGGYTF
cdr3_nt: TGTGCCAGTAGTTTTCCCGGCGGTGGCTACACCTTC

clone_size: -
j_call: TRBJ1-3
v_call: TRBV5-5
d_call: -
cdr3_aa: CASSLDRRGGNTIYF
cdr3_nt: TGTGCCAGCAGCTTAGACAGGAGAGGTGGAAACACCATATATTTT

clone_size: -
j_call: TRBJ2-1
v_call: TRBV18
d_call: TRBD2
cdr3_aa: CASSLAGGPVNEQFF
cdr3_nt: TGTGCCAGCTCACTAGCGGGGGGGCCTGTAAATGAGCAGTTCTTC

clone_size: -
j_call: TRBJ1-1
v_call: TRBV12-5
d_call: -
cdr3_aa: CASAGREEGTEAFF
cdr3_nt: TGTGCTAGTGCCGGAAGGGAGGAAGGCACTGAAGCTTTCTTT

clone_size: -
j_call: TRBJ2-5
v_call: TRBV27
d_call: TRBD2
cdr3_aa: CASTRTSGKQETQYF
cdr3_nt: TGTGCCAGCACCCGGACTAGCGGGAAACAAGAGACCCAGTACTTC

clone_size: -
j_call: TRBJ2-2
v_call: TRBV5-1
d_call: -
cdr3_aa: CASAMTEVTGELFF
cdr3_nt: TGCGCCAGCGCAATGACAGAGGTCACCGGGGAGCTGTTTTTT

clone_size: once
j_call: TRBJ1-2
v_call: TRBV12-3/TRBV12-4
d_call: TRBD1
cdr3_aa: CASSLGTARGYTF
cdr3_nt: TGTGCCAGCAGTTTGGGGACAGCGCGGGGCTACACCTTC

clone_size: -
j_call: TRBJ2-2
v_call: TRBV27
d_call: -
cdr3_aa: CANKDTNTGELFF
cdr3_nt: TGTGCCAACAAGGACACAAACACCGGGGAGCTGTTTTTT

clone_size: -
j_call: TRBJ2-7
v_call: TRBV11-2
d_call: TRBD2
cdr3_aa: CASSLGGLRESSYEQYF
cdr3_nt: TGTGCCAGCAGCTTAGGGGGGTTGCGGGAGAGCTCCTACGAGCAGTACTTC

clone_size: once
j_call: TRBJ2-7
v_call: TRBV5-1
d_call: -
cdr3_aa: CASSLSGIEDEQYF
cdr3_nt: TGCGCCAGCAGCTTGAGCGGCATTGAGGACGAGCAGTACTTC

clone_size: -
j_call: TRBJ1-2
v_call: TRBV18
d_call: -
cdr3_aa: CASSPNPGAYGYTF
cdr3_nt: TGTGCCAGCTCACCAAATCCAGGGGCCTATGGCTACACCTTC

clone_size: -
j_call: TRBJ1-4
v_call: TRBV28
d_call: -
cdr3_aa: CASSPDSPWGGNEKLFF
cdr3_nt: TGTGCCAGCAGTCCGGACAGCCCGTGGGGGGGTAATGAAAAACTGTTTTTT

clone_size: -
j_call: TRBJ1-2
v_call: TRBV30
d_call: -
cdr3_aa: CAWNAGAFNYGYTF
cdr3_nt: TGTGCCTGGAACGCAGGGGCTTTTAACTATGGCTACACCTTC

clone_size: -
j_call: TRBJ1-2
v_call: TRBV7-9
d_call: TRBD1
cdr3_aa: CASSREAGGDYGYTF
cdr3_nt: TGTGCCAGCAGCCGAGAGGCAGGGGGCGACTATGGCTACACCTTC

clone_size: few
j_call: TRBJ1-3
v_call: TRBV28
d_call: TRBD1
cdr3_aa: CATRDSLSGNTIYF
cdr3_nt: TGTGCCACCCGGGACAGTTTGTCTGGAAACACCATATATTTT

clone_size: -
j_call: TRBJ2-5
v_call: TRBV7-6
d_call: TRBD2
cdr3_aa: CASSPNWLAGETQYF
cdr3_nt: TGTGCCAGCAGCCCCAATTGGCTAGCGGGGGAGACCCAGTACTTC